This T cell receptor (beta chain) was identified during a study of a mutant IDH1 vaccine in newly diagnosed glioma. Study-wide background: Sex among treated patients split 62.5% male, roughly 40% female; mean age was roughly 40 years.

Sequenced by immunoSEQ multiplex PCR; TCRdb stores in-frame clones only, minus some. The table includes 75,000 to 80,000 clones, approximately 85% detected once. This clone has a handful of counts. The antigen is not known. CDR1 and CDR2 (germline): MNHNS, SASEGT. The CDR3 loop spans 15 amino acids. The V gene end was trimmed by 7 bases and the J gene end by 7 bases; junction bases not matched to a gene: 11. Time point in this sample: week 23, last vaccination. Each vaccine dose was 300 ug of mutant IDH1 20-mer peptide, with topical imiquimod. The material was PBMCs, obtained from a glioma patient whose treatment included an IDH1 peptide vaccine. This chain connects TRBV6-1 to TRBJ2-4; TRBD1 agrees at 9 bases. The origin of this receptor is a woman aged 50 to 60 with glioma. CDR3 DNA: TGTGCCAGCACCTTAGGACAGGGGCCGAGCAACATTCAGTACTTC. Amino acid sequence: CASTLGQGPSNIQYF.